This TCR beta chain came from a study of blood T cell repertoires in COVID-19. At the level of the study: Samples taken during acute and convalescent COVID-19 were collected in the United States, Italy and Spain. Sample material is recorded as cDNA or gDNA derived from T cells, B-cell-depleted T cells, or PBMCs.

This CDR3 comprises 15 residues. Germline CDR1 SGHNT, CDR2 YENEEA. The V end was cut by 5 bases, the J end by 0 bases, with 13 bases between. As processed by the authors: It was from reference gene primer amplification that nucleated cell counts were estimated. Only in-frame clones appear in the TCRdb table, and some are missing; sequencing was by immunoSEQ multiplex PCR. V and J calls and clone size are those listed in that table; D and trimming were worked out from the DNA. The sample includes under 80,000 clones, around 79% of them seen just once. The sequence was obtained from a man between 50 and 59 years old with acute or convalescent COVID-19. The V and J genes are TRBV11-3 and TRBJ1-1; the D gene is possibly TRBD1 (5 bases). Material: peripheral blood. The CDR3 nucleotides are TGTGCCAGCAGCGCGGGACGACAAATGAACACTGAAGCTTTCTTT. It yields the protein CASSAGRQMNTEAFF.